This T cell receptor (beta chain) was obtained from a study of T cell responses to AZD1222 COVID-19 vaccine. Study-wide context: Analysis merged second doses at about 4 or about 12 weeks.

The CDR3 consists of 15 residues. Germline trimming cut 6 bases from V and 5 bases from J; bases unmatched to any gene: 9. Germline V CDR1 and CDR2: SNHLY, FYNNEI. Findings of the study overall: Regions left unmutated in variants are reportedly the target of nearly half of spike-specific TCRs. The span of vaccine-associated CD4 TCRs extended across spike, with dominance at 160-218 and 743-854. The number of AZD1222 recipients seropositive at baseline was only 6 or 7.

The protocol was immunoSEQ multiplex PCR, while the TCRdb copy is restricted to in-frame clones and leaves out a portion. Of tens of thousands of clones in the sample, approximately 90% are singletons; the top ten hold more than 10%. This clone was observed a handful of times. What it binds is not known. The chain has TRBV2 and TRBJ2-2, with TRBD1 identical over 7 bases. The clonotype originates from an adult in good health. Material: peripheral blood, obtained on day 0 of AZD1222 vaccination. The CDR3, as DNA: TGTGCCAGCAGGGACCGGACAGGAATTACCGGGGAGCTGTTTTTT. Protein: CASRDRTGITGELFF. Based on the CDR3 plus reference TRBV2 and TRBJ2-2, the full variable domain is EPEVTQTPSHQVTQMGQEVILRCVPISNHLYFYWYRQILGQKVEFLVSFYNNEISEKSEIFDDQFSVERPDGSNFTLKIRSTKLEDSAMYFCASRDRTGITGELFFGEGSRLTVL.